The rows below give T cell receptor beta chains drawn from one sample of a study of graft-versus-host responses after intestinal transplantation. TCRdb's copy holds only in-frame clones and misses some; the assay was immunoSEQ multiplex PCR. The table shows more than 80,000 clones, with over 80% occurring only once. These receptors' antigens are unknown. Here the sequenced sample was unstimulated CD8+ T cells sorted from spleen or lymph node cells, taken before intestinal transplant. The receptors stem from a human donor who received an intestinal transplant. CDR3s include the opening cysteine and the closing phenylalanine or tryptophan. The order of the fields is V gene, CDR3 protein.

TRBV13,CASSATSGQETQYF
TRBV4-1,CARSPPGGSGTGELFF
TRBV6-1,CASSPPPYEQYF
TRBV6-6,CASSYRGALDREKLFF
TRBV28,CASSRGSRSYEQYF
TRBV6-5,CASSSRLAGFYNEQFF
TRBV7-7,CASSIEFGETQYF
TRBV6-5,CASSSTGGQSYGYTF
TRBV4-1,CASLPIRGANEKLFF
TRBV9,CASSVGELGNQPQHF
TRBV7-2,CASSPEYGRDINEQYF
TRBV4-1,CASSPGPLGQGTNQPQHF
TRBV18,CASSPQRVTEAFF
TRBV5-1,CASSLEGGLKHEQFF
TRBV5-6,CASSSPGQGYEQYF
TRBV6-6,CASSAIGSSYNEQFF
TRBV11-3,CASSALEDHYEQYF
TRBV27,CASRPTPRGGRETQYF
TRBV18,CASSRIWHYGYTF
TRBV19,CASSMGDGYTF
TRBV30,CAWRLGQGATEAFF
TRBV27,CASSLTGVAEAFF
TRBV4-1,CASSQARGATEAFF
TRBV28,CASSLARTGGSNF
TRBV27,CASSFMLVGDSLAKNIQYF
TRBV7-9,CASSLTNYRGTYEQYF
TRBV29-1,CSVVDGGSSRFSGNTIYF
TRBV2,CASSEGRQGVETQYF
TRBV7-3,CASSLTHRSNTEAFF
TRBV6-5,CASRTQGDRNTEAFF
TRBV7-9,CASSMTLNYGYTF
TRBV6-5,CASSYSGYSYEQYF
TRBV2,CASSDGVGSYNEQFF
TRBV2,CASSDQRGGFQTQYF
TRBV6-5,CASSYRGGTGELFF
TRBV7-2,CASSLGLARDTQYF
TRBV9,CASSQEGATEAFF
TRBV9,CASSVGGPPAEQYF
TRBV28,CASGIGLHEQFF
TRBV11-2,CASSSLTSGRYNEQFF
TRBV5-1,CASSPEWTSGFEQYF
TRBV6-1,CASSHGQDGPYGYTF
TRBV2,CASSLLGGTGTEAFF
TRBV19,CASSAGPAYEQYF
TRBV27,CASSLGLLAGGNEQFF
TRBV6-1,CASSEDPGYEQYF
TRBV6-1,CASRNGGSYNSPLHF
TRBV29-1,CSVVGGGLLNTEAFF
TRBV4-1,CASSQAWGPRIQYF
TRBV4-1,CASSQRTGMNTEAFF
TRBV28,CASSLGTSTYEQYF
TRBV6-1,CASSAPTHVSDSYNYGYTF
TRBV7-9,CASSLLTGPNYGYTF